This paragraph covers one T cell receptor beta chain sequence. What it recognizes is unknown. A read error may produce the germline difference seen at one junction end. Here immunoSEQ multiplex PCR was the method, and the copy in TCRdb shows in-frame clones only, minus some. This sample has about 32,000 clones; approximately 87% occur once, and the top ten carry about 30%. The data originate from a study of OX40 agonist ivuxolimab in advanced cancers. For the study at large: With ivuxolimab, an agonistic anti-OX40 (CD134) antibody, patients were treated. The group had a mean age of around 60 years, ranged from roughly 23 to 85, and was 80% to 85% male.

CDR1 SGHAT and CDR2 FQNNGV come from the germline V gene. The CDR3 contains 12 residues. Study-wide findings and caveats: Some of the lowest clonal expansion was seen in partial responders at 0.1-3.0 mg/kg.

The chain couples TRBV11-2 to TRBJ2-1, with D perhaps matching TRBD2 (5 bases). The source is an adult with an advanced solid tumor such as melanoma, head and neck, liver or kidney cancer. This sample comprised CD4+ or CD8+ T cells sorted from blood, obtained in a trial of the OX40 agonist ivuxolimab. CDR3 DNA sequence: TGTGCCAGCAGCTTCGACTACAGTGAGCAGTTCTTC. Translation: CASSFDYSEQFF.